The 19 T cell receptor beta chains reported below all come from one sample, sequenced in a study of T-cell reconstitution after alpha-beta-depleted transplantation in children. A TCRbeta library incorporating unique molecular identifiers was prepared. TCRdb reanalysed the PCR reads using MiXCR and keeps one entry per CDR3 protein. This sample has 670,000 or so distinct CDR3 sequences; around 14% occur once, and the top ten carry 0.79%. The material was PBMCs, obtained before TCRalphabeta/CD19-depleted stem cell transplant. The origin of the receptors is a girl aged 2-15 years with congenital amegakaryocytic thrombocytopenia, due to receive a stem cell transplant.

This clonotype was counted at least ten times. The chain joins TRBV2 to TRBJ2-7, with 8 bases lining up with TRBD2. This CDR3 has 13 amino acids. J was trimmed by 7 bases and V by 5 bases; bases with no gene match: 7. The V gene's germline CDR1 is SNHLY and CDR2 FYNNEI. For the CDR3, the DNA is TGTGCCAGCAGTCCGGGAGGGCCTGAGGAGCAGTACTTC. Protein: CASSPGGPEEQYF. Using reference TRBV2 and TRBJ2-7 for the parts outside the CDR3, the full variable domain is EPEVTQTPSHQVTQMGQEVILRCVPISNHLYFYWYRQILGQKVEFLVSFYNNEISEKSEIFDDQFSVERPDGSNFTLKIRSTKLEDSAMYFCASSPGGPEEQYFGPGTRLTVT.

This clonotype was seen a handful of times. The gene calls are TRBV19 and TRBJ1-1; 7 bases fit TRBD1. J lost 8 bases, V lost 1 base, and 7 bases had no gene match. From germline, CDR1 is LNHDA and CDR2 SQIVND (reference sequence). There are 14 residues in the CDR3. The CDR3 sequence: CASSIGRRDSEAFF. The CDR3 nucleotides read TGTGCCAGTAGTATAGGCCGCCGGGACAGCGAAGCTTTCTTT.

This clonotype showed up many times. V usage is TRBV20-1 and J usage is TRBJ1-1; D not resolved. The CDR3 has 21 residues. The germline V and J ends were trimmed by 0 bases and 0 bases, with 29 bases remaining between them. Germline V gene data show CDR1 as DFQATT and CDR2 as SNEGSKA (reference sequence). The CDR3 DNA sequence: TGCAGTGCTAGAGATGAGGCGCAGCCTCGGGATATCCCCGTCATGAACACTGAAGCTTTCTTT. It encodes CSARDEAQPRDIPVMNTEAFF.

The chain couples TRBV10-3 to TRBJ2-2; D remains ambiguous. Germline CDR1 reads ENHRY; CDR2 reads SYGVKD. The CDR3 covers 14 residues. The V end was cut by 3 bases, the J end by 6 bases, with 11 bases between. The CDR3 region is CAISEGQLAGELFF. DNA of the CDR3: TGTGCCATCAGTGAAGGCCAGCTGGCCGGGGAGCTGTTTTTT.

Many counts were recorded for this clonotype. The chain couples TRBV4-1 to TRBJ2-7, with 9 bases matching TRBD1. The CDR3 consists of 16 residues. The junction had 9 bases not matched to a gene; V was cut back by 2 bases and J by 4 bases. Germline V gene data show CDR1 as MGHRA and CDR2 as YSYEKL. The CDR3 DNA sequence: TGCGCCAGCAGCCAACCCACGACAGGGGGTTTGTACGAGCAGTACTTC. It encodes CASSQPTTGGLYEQYF.

The rearrangement uses TRBV5-1 and TRBJ2-3; 7 nucleotides line up with TRBD2. The junction had 12 bases not matched to a gene; V was cut back by 7 bases and J by 1 base. Germline loops: CDR1 SGHRS, CDR2 YFSETQ. The CDR3 totals 16 residues. DNA of the CDR3: TGCGCCAGCGGCCGACTAATAGCGGGTGGCACAGATACGCAGTATTTT. It encodes CASGRLIAGGTDTQYF.

This clonotype was detected a few times. This chain joins TRBV27 and TRBJ1-5; D call uncertain. Germline V gene sequence: CDR1 MNHEY, CDR2 SMNVEV (reference sequence). This CDR3 has 12 residues. V lost 6 bases and J lost 4, with 7 bases in between. The DNA of the CDR3 is TGTGCCAGCAGCTTCCTAAATCAGCCCCAGCATTTT. Protein sequence: CASSFLNQPQHF.

This chain connects TRBV12-3 or TRBV12-4 to TRBJ2-3; 12 bases match TRBD2. This CDR3 is 15 amino acids long. The junction had 4 bases not matched to a gene; V was cut back by 6 bases and J by 3 bases. CDR3 DNA sequence: TGTGCCAGCAGCCGGACTAGCGGGGCAACAGATACGCAGTATTTT. Protein product: CASSRTSGATDTQYF.

This chain uses TRBV30 with TRBJ1-2, with D possibly being TRBD1 (6 bases). The CDR3 covers 13 residues. Per germline, CDR1 GTSNPN and CDR2 SVGIG (reference sequence). V lost 0 bases and J 6 bases, leaving 11 bases between the germline ends. CDR3 sequence reads: CAWSVHGTNGYTF. In DNA, the CDR3 is TGTGCCTGGAGTGTACACGGGACAAATGGCTACACCTTC.

This clonotype has more than one count but fewer than ten. CDR3 loop: CASKSRSAGLAAYEQYF. In nucleotides, the CDR3 is TGCGCCAGCAAAAGCCGGTCGGCGGGACTAGCGGCCTACGAGCAGTACTTC. V usage is TRBV5-1 and J usage is TRBJ2-7, with 11 bases identical to TRBD2. Looked up from germline, CDR1 is SGHRS and CDR2 is YFSETQ. The trim removed 6 bases at V and 2 bases at J, leaving 13 bases unmatched. The CDR3 extends over 17 amino acids.

This clonotype was observed many times. The chain has TRBV5-1 and TRBJ2-3; D is uncertain. The ends were cut back, 2 bases at V and 1 base at J, with 5 bases in the middle. The germline V gene encodes CDR1 SGHRS and CDR2 YFSETQ. This CDR3 comprises 13 residues. The DNA of the CDR3 is TGCGCCAGCAGCTTTTTCGGCACAGATACGCAGTATTTT. Translating it yields CASSFFGTDTQYF. Complete variable domain (other parts from reference TRBV5-1 and TRBJ2-3): KAGVTQTPRYLIKTRGQQVTLSCSPISGHRSVSWYQQTPGQGLQFLFEYFSETQRNKGNFPGRFSGRQFSNSRSEMNVSTLELGDSALYLCASSFFGTDTQYFGPGTRLTVL.

V usage is TRBV3-1 and J usage is TRBJ2-3, with D uncertain. CDR3 length: 12 residues. CDR1 LGHDT and CDR2 YNNKEL come from the germline V gene (reference sequence). The germline V and J ends were trimmed by 5 bases and 3 bases, with 6 bases remaining between them. The chain's CDR3 is CASSYHTDTQYF. The CDR3 DNA follows: TGTGCCAGCAGCTACCATACAGATACGCAGTATTTT.

The V and J genes are TRBV4-2 and TRBJ2-1, with D uncertain. The CDR3 loop spans 15 amino acids. V gave up 4 bases and J gave up 5 bases, with 15 bases separating them. Germline V gene data show CDR1 as LGHNA and CDR2 as YNFKEQ. The CDR3 region has the DNA TGTGCCAGCAGCCCCGGGTCACCAAGAGACAATGAGCAGTTCTTC. Protein: CASSPGSPRDNEQFF.

This clonotype was detected only a few times. The genes are TRBV3-1 and TRBJ2-7, with D uncertain. Germline V lookup: CDR1 LGHDT, CDR2 YNNKEL (reference sequence). CDR3 length equals 15 residues. Trimming took off 4 bases at V and 3 bases at J, with 16 bases between the two ends. The CDR3 here is CASSLDSSVGYEQYF. The CDR3 coding sequence is TGTGCCAGCAGCCTTGACTCCTCGGTGGGCTACGAGCAGTACTTC.

This clonotype was seen at least ten times. The genes are TRBV5-1 and TRBJ2-5; possibly TRBD2 for D (5 bases). Germline lookup yields CDR1 SGHRS and CDR2 YFSETQ. This CDR3 region has 15 residues. With 4 bases removed from V and 3 bases from J, the gap between germline ends came to 16 bases. The CDR3, as DNA: TGCGCCAGCAGCACCCACTCCTCCGGGGAAGAGACCCAGTACTTC. It codes for CASSTHSSGEETQYF.

This clonotype was observed many times. J is TRBJ2-1 and V is TRBV29-1, with 7 bases fitting TRBD2. Per the germline V gene, CDR1 is SQVTM and CDR2 is ANQGSEA. V dropped 6 bases and J dropped 1; count of bases not matched to a gene: 6. The CDR3 has 14 residues. CDR3 in amino acids: CSVSGTKSYNEQFF. The CDR3 DNA reads TGCAGCGTCTCCGGGACTAAATCCTACAATGAGCAGTTCTTC.

The chain combines TRBV27 with TRBJ2-2, with TRBD1 as a possible D gene (6 bases). Germline V lookup: CDR1 MNHEY, CDR2 SMNVEV (reference sequence). The germline V and J ends were trimmed by 5 bases and 4 bases, with 14 bases remaining between them. This CDR3 region has 15 residues. CDR3 DNA: TGTGCCAGCAGTCCCAGGGGAAGGGGCACCGGGGAGCTGTTTTTT. This gives the protein CASSPRGRGTGELFF.

This clonotype was seen repeatedly, ten times or more. A junction end diverges from the germline sequence, so it may reflect a read error. This chain joins TRBV5-1 and TRBJ2-7; the match to TRBD1 covers 7 bases. Germline V gene data show CDR1 as SGHRS and CDR2 as YFSETQ. CDR3 length: 13 amino acids. The CDR3: CASSRDSAYEQYF. In nucleotides, the CDR3 is TGTGCCAGCAGCAGGGACAGTGCCTACGAGCAGTACTTC.

The chain combines TRBV3-1 with TRBJ2-1; D call uncertain. The V gene lost 4 bases and the J gene lost 5 bases, with 15 bases spanning the gap. The CDR3 extends over 15 amino acids. Germline lookup yields CDR1 LGHDT and CDR2 YNNKEL (reference sequence). The CDR3 DNA reads as TGTGCCAGCAGCCTCCCGGGCCACCCGGACAATGAGCAGTTCTTC. Protein: CASSLPGHPDNEQFF.